Listed here are 20 T cell receptor beta chains from one sample, sequenced in a study of molecular identifiers for immune sequencing clone quantification (dated by TCRdb to the late 2010s). Libraries were constructed by PCR. The instrument was a NextSeq 500. TCRdb trimmed the raw reads at Q25, called clones with MiXCR and kept productive beta chains. Entries that share a CDR3 protein sequence are merged under the most common genes and DNA. The sample profile shows some 680,000 distinct CDR3 sequences; 25% of them were found once. 0.7% to 0.95% of the sample rests with the top ten. Sequencing was done on a sample of naive CD8+ T cells from blood, with Jurkat cell RNA spiked in. The sample's cell subset or site label, in plain terms: FACS-sorted CD8+CD4-CCR7+CD45RA+ naive T cells. The source is a human donor in good health. Some libraries in this study had Jurkat cell RNA spiked in.

The chain links TRBV21-1 to TRBJ2-7; the DNA was not compared with TRBD1, the D call given in the table. TRBV21-1 is noted as a pseudogene. CDR3 length: 11 residues. This CDR3 reads CASPDRNEQYF. As DNA, the CDR3 is TGTGCCAGTCCGGACAGAAACGAGCAGTACTTC.

The V gene is TRBV14, the J gene TRBJ1-6; D is unresolved. The germline CDR1 and CDR2 sequences are SGHDN and FVKESK. The ends were cut back, 0 bases at V and 0 bases at J, with 9 bases in the middle. This CDR3 region has 17 residues. DNA for the CDR3: TGTGCCAGCAGCCAAGATTTGGGTAGCTCCTATAATTCACCCCTCCACTTT. It yields the protein CASSQDLGSSYNSPLHF.

This clonotype turned up a few times. This chain links TRBV28 with TRBJ2-1; D possibly corresponds to TRBD2 (6 bases). Trimming shortened V by 10 bases and J by 0 bases, and 10 bases separated the two germline ends. The CDR3 loop spans 13 amino acids. Looked up from germline, CDR1 is MDHEN and CDR2 is SYDVKM. The chain's CDR3 is CATRGSSYNEQFF. The CDR3, as DNA: TGTGCCACCCGGGGGAGCTCCTACAATGAGCAGTTCTTC.

This clonotype was seen at least ten times. The chain links TRBV25-1 to TRBJ2-1; 8 positions agree with TRBD2. The CDR3 runs 16 residues. Germline CDR1 reads MGHDK; CDR2 reads SYGVNS. V shed 4 bases, J shed 6 bases, and the junction held 11 bases outside the gene matches. CDR3 residues: CASSAPTGTSSNEQFF. DNA of the CDR3: TGTGCCAGCAGTGCACCAACCGGGACTAGTTCCAATGAGCAGTTCTTC.

This clonotype was counted many times. The J gene is TRBJ1-1, the V gene TRBV5-1; the D gene is possibly TRBD1 (6 bases). The CDR3 sequence is 15 residues long. Per the germline V gene, CDR1 is SGHRS and CDR2 is YFSETQ. The V end was cut by 0 bases, the J end by 4 bases, with 13 bases between. The CDR3 nucleotides read TGCGCCAGCAGCTTGGTAGGAGGGGGTACCACTGAAGCTTTCTTT. Its translation is CASSLVGGGTTEAFF.

This clonotype has ten or more counts. This CDR3 reads CASSQVVGSPWDEQYF. As DNA, the CDR3 is TGTGCCAGCAGCCAAGTGGTCGGGAGTCCCTGGGACGAGCAGTACTTC. J is TRBJ2-7 and V is TRBV14, with D perhaps matching TRBD2 (6 bases). Looked up from germline, CDR1 is SGHDN and CDR2 is FVKESK. V lost 1 base, J lost 5 bases, and 18 bases lay in between. The CDR3 is 16 amino acids. Combining the CDR3 with reference TRBV14 and TRBJ2-7 gives the whole variable domain EAGVTQFPSHSVIEKGQTVTLRCDPISGHDNLYWYRRVMGKEIKFLLHFVKESKQDESGMPNNRFLAERTGGTYSTLKVQPAELEDSGVYFCASSQVVGSPWDEQYFGPGTRLTVT.

The V gene is TRBV19, the J gene TRBJ1-5; no definite D call. Germline lookup yields CDR1 LNHDA and CDR2 SQIVND (reference sequence). This CDR3 has 15 residues. Between the trimmed V and J ends, which lost 1 base and 6 bases, there was a span of 13 bases. The CDR3 DNA sequence: TGTGCCAGTAGTATAGGGGCCAGTGCTAGTCAGCCCCAGCATTTT. Amino acid sequence: CASSIGASASQPQHF.

The chain couples TRBV28 to TRBJ2-2; 10 nucleotides agree with TRBD2. The CDR3 is made up of 16 amino acids. CDR1 is MDHEN and CDR2 is SYDVKM in the germline V gene. Trimming removed 3 bases from V and 5 bases from J; junction bases left unmatched: 6. CDR3 region: CASSFASGSFTGELFF. CDR3 nucleotides: TGTGCCAGCAGTTTCGCTAGCGGGAGTTTTACCGGGGAGCTGTTTTTT.

This clonotype was detected ten times or more. The J gene is TRBJ1-1, the V gene TRBV7-9; 8 bases are shared with TRBD1. V lost 3 bases and J lost 9; bases outside the gene matches: 12. There are 15 residues in the CDR3. Germline V gives CDR1 SEHNR, CDR2 FQNEAQ (reference sequence). The CDR3 DNA reads TGTGCCAGCAGCTTTAGAGACAGGGGATTTTATAAAGCTTTCTTT. It translates to CASSFRDRGFYKAFF. The entire variable domain, with the rest obtained from reference TRBV7-9 and TRBJ1-1, is as follows: DTGVSQNPRHKITKRGQNVTFRCDPISEHNRLYWYRQTLGQGPEFLTYFQNEAQLEKSRLLSDRFSAERPKGSFSTLEIQRTEQGDSAMYLCASSFRDRGFYKAFFGQGTRLTVV.

This clonotype was counted at least ten times. The chain joins TRBV12-3 or TRBV12-4 to TRBJ1-5; 10 bases match TRBD1. This CDR3 region has 14 residues. The ends lost 5 bases at V and 10 bases at J; junction bases unmatched: 8. The CDR3 DNA is TGTGCCAGCAGTGCCGGGACAGGGGCCCGACCCCAGCATTTT. Translated, it gives CASSAGTGARPQHF.

The rearrangement joins TRBV5-1 to TRBJ2-1; 7 bases agree with TRBD1. Germline CDR1 SGHRS, CDR2 YFSETQ. V shed 1 base, J shed 5 bases, and the junction held 12 bases outside the gene matches. CDR3 length equals 17 residues. In DNA, the CDR3 is TGCGCCAGCAGCTTGTATCTTTTGGGAGACAGGGACAATGAGCAGTTCTTC. Protein: CASSLYLLGDRDNEQFF.

As concerns this clonotype: The junction departs from the called germline gene at one end, perhaps through a read error. The V gene is TRBV29-1, the J gene TRBJ2-7, with 12 bases fitting TRBD2. The CDR3 covers 16 residues. Per germline, CDR1 SQVTM and CDR2 ANQGSEA. The DNA of the CDR3 is TGCAGCGTTGAAGAAGGGACTAGCGGGTTCTCCTGCGAGCAGTACTTC. Protein: CSVEEGTSGFSCEQYF.

This clonotype appeared many times. J is TRBJ2-2 and V is TRBV20-1; no clear D. Germline V lookup: CDR1 DFQATT, CDR2 SNEGSKA (reference sequence). This CDR3 is 11 amino acids long. Between the trimmed V and J ends, which lost 3 bases and 6 bases, there was a span of 5 bases. CDR3: CSASGPGELFF. The CDR3 DNA sequence: TGCAGTGCTAGTGGGCCCGGGGAGCTGTTTTTT.

About this clonotype itself: A single base separates this from a much larger clone, so it may be a read error. The V and J genes are TRBV30 and TRBJ1-3; possible D gene TRBD1, 5 bases. Germline V CDR1 and CDR2: GTSNPN, SVGIG (reference sequence). This CDR3 has 13 amino acids. The CDR3 bases are TGTGCCTGGACAGGGCCCGCTGGAGACACCATATATTTT. It encodes CAWTGPAGDTIYF.

The chain has TRBV10-2 and TRBJ2-3; maybe TRBD1 (7 bases). This CDR3 contains 15 residues. Germline CDR1 is WSHSY and CDR2 is SAAADI. Trimming cost V 7 bases and J 2 bases, with 16 bases left between them. This CDR3 is CASTSEGALTDTQYF. In DNA form, the CDR3 reads TGCGCCAGCACATCGGAGGGGGCCCTCACAGATACGCAGTATTTT.

This clonotype was observed many times. This sequence joins TRBV29-1 and TRBJ1-1; the D is unclear. The CDR3 has 14 amino acids. Germline V gene lookup returns CDR1 SQVTM and CDR2 ANQGSEA. V gave up 1 base and J gave up 2 bases, with 11 bases separating them. CDR3 in amino acids: CSVEGALLNTEAFF. In nucleotides, the CDR3 is TGCAGCGTTGAAGGGGCTCTTCTAAACACTGAAGCTTTCTTT.

The chain has TRBV20-1 and TRBJ2-1; no definite D call. With 0 bases removed from V and 2 bases from J, the gap between germline ends came to 11 bases. Germline values: CDR1 DFQATT, CDR2 SNEGSKA (reference sequence). This CDR3 contains 15 residues. This CDR3 is CSARDPSVPYNEQFF. As DNA, the CDR3 is TGCAGTGCTAGAGATCCCAGCGTGCCCTACAATGAGCAGTTCTTC.

The rearrangement joins TRBV27 to TRBJ1-1, with 8 nucleotides matching TRBD1. This CDR3 has 13 amino acids. The trim removed 5 bases at V and 7 bases at J, leaving 6 bases unmatched. CDR1 is MNHEY and CDR2 is SMNVEV in the germline V gene (reference sequence). The CDR3 spells CASSHRTGYEAFF. As DNA, the CDR3 is TGTGCCAGCAGTCACAGGACAGGGTATGAAGCTTTCTTT.

This clonotype was detected many times. CDR3 nucleotides: TGTGCCAGCAGTTACCCCGGGACAGGGGGCCCAAAGGGACTGAACTCCTACGAGCAGTACTTC. Its protein product is CASSYPGTGGPKGLNSYEQYF. The J gene is TRBJ2-7, the V gene TRBV28; 12 positions match TRBD1. Trimming at V came to 4 bases and at J to 0 bases, leaving 19 bases not matched to a gene. The CDR3 is made up of 21 amino acids. Germline assignment: CDR1 MDHEN and CDR2 SYDVKM.

This clonotype has a handful of counts. The V call is TRBV9, the J call TRBJ2-2; 9 nucleotides match TRBD2. This CDR3 is built from 17 residues. The V segment lost 0 bases and the J segment 6 bases; nucleotides outside the gene matches: 9. CDR1 and CDR2 (germline): SGDLS, YYNGEE. CDR3: CASSVETSGEPPGELFF. CDR3 DNA sequence: TGTGCCAGCAGCGTAGAGACTAGCGGAGAACCCCCCGGGGAGCTGTTTTTT.